Shown below are 5 T cell receptor beta chains from a single sample sequenced in a study of blood T cell repertoires in COVID-19. The table came from immunoSEQ multiplex PCR; TCRdb's copy has only in-frame clones and leaves some out. The profile shows roughly 380,000 clones, around 89% of them singletons. Material for sequencing was peripheral blood. The receptors were sampled from a middle-aged woman with COVID-19, enrolled during active disease.

This CDR3 reads CASSLTWNRKDTEAFF. CDR3 bases: TGTGCCAGCAGCTTGACCTGGAACAGGAAGGACACTGAAGCTTTCTTT. The chain employs TRBV7-3 and TRBJ1-1, with D possibly matching TRBD1 (5 bases). Germline CDR1 SGHTA, CDR2 FQGTGA. The CDR3 spans 16 residues. The V end was cut by 3 bases, the J end by 3 bases, with 17 bases between.

V is TRBV7-3 and J is TRBJ2-3; 9 nucleotides line up with TRBD2. Germline CDR1 reads SGHTA; CDR2 reads FQGTGA. There are 15 residues in the CDR3. V shed 8 bases and J 5 bases; nucleotides not matched to a gene: 11. CDR3 bases: TGTGCCAGCGCCTCTGTAGCGGGGGTTGGAGATACGCAGTATTTT. This translates into CASASVAGVGDTQYF.

The gene calls are TRBV19 and TRBJ1-2, with 7 bases aligning to TRBD1. The V gene's germline CDR1 is LNHDA and CDR2 SQIVND (reference sequence). V shed 7 bases and J 8 bases; nucleotides not matched to a gene: 10. The CDR3 has 13 amino acids. The CDR3 sequence is CASKTGPLSGYTF. The CDR3 nucleotides are TGTGCCAGTAAGACAGGGCCACTATCCGGCTACACCTTC.

The chain is built from TRBV7-6 and TRBJ2-5, with no clear D. V gave up 2 bases and J gave up 1 base, with 8 bases separating them. Germline assignment: CDR1 SGHVS and CDR2 FNYEAQ. This CDR3 has 14 amino acids. CDR3 loop: CASSLHRVQETQYF. In DNA, the CDR3 is TGTGCCAGCAGCTTACACCGGGTCCAAGAGACCCAGTACTTC.

The CDR3 DNA reads as TGTGCCAGCTCACCCCGGGTGCAAGAGACCCAGTACTTC. Protein: CASSPRVQETQYF. The rearrangement links TRBV18 to TRBJ2-5; D is ambiguous. CDR1 is KGHSH and CDR2 is LQKENI in the germline V gene. This CDR3 has 13 residues. V was pared by 3 bases and J by 2 bases, with 7 bases between.